This T cell receptor (beta chain) was sequenced during a study of blood T cells in healthy people across ages. Germline CDR1 and CDR2: MNHEY and SVGAGI. This CDR3 is 14 amino acids long. The trim removed 9 bases at V and 8 bases at J, leaving 14 bases unmatched. For the second PCR, which ran for 7 to 11 cycles, a sample-barcoded 5' primer and a J-beta primer mix were used. TCRdb used MiXCR to reprocess the 5' RACE reads, holding one entry per CDR3 protein. The profile shows over 1,500,000 distinct CDR3 sequences, 39% of them singletons. The sequence derives from a human donor in good health. Sequenced input: blood. The chain joins TRBV6-5 to TRBJ1-2, with 8 positions matching TRBD1. The DNA for the CDR3 is TGTGCCAGTGTCGGACAGGGCCGTACTACGGGCTACACCTTC. This codes for CASVGQGRTTGYTF.